This TCR beta chain was sequenced in a study of OX40 agonist ivuxolimab in advanced cancers. About the study: Dose-escalation patients suffered from hepatocellular carcinoma, melanoma, renal cell or head and neck cancer. The study's findings and limits: Dosing at 0.1 to 3.0 mg/kg was accompanied by clonal expansion of CD4+ and CD8+ blood T cells by week 6. The authors did not determine the antigen specificity of the expanded peripheral T cells.

V dropped 3 bases and J dropped 8; count of bases not matched to a gene: 3. This CDR3 contains 12 residues. Germline V lookup: CDR1 MDHEN, CDR2 SYDVKM. Profiling relied on immunoSEQ multiplex PCR, and the TCRdb table lists in-frame clones only, not all of them. Among 41,000 or so clones, approximately 86% were seen once, and the ten largest hold approximately 2.6%. Comments on this clone: Antigen: not known.

The sequencing here drew on CD4+ or CD8+ T cells sorted from blood, taken in a trial of the OX40 agonist ivuxolimab. The rearrangement joins TRBV28 to TRBJ1-2, with 7 bases matching TRBD1. The TCR sequence derives from an adult with an advanced solid tumor such as melanoma, head and neck, liver or kidney cancer. The CDR3: CASSLTGMGYTF. Here the CDR3 DNA reads TGTGCCAGCAGTTTGACAGGGATGGGCTACACCTTC.